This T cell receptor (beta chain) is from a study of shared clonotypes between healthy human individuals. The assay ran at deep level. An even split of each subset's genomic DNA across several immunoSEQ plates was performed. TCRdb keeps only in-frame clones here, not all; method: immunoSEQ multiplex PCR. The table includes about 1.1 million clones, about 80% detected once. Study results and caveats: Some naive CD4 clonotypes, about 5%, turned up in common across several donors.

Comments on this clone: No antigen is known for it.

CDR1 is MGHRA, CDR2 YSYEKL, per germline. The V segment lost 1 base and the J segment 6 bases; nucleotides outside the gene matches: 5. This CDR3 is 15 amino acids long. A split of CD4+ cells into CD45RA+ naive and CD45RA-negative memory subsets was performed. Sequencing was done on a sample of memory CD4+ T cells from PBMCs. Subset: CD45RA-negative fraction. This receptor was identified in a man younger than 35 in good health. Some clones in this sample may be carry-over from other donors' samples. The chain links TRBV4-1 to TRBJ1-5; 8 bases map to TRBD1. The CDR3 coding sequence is TGCGCCAGCAGCCAAGGGACAGGGTCGGGTCAGCCCCAGCATTTT. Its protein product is CASSQGTGSGQPQHF.